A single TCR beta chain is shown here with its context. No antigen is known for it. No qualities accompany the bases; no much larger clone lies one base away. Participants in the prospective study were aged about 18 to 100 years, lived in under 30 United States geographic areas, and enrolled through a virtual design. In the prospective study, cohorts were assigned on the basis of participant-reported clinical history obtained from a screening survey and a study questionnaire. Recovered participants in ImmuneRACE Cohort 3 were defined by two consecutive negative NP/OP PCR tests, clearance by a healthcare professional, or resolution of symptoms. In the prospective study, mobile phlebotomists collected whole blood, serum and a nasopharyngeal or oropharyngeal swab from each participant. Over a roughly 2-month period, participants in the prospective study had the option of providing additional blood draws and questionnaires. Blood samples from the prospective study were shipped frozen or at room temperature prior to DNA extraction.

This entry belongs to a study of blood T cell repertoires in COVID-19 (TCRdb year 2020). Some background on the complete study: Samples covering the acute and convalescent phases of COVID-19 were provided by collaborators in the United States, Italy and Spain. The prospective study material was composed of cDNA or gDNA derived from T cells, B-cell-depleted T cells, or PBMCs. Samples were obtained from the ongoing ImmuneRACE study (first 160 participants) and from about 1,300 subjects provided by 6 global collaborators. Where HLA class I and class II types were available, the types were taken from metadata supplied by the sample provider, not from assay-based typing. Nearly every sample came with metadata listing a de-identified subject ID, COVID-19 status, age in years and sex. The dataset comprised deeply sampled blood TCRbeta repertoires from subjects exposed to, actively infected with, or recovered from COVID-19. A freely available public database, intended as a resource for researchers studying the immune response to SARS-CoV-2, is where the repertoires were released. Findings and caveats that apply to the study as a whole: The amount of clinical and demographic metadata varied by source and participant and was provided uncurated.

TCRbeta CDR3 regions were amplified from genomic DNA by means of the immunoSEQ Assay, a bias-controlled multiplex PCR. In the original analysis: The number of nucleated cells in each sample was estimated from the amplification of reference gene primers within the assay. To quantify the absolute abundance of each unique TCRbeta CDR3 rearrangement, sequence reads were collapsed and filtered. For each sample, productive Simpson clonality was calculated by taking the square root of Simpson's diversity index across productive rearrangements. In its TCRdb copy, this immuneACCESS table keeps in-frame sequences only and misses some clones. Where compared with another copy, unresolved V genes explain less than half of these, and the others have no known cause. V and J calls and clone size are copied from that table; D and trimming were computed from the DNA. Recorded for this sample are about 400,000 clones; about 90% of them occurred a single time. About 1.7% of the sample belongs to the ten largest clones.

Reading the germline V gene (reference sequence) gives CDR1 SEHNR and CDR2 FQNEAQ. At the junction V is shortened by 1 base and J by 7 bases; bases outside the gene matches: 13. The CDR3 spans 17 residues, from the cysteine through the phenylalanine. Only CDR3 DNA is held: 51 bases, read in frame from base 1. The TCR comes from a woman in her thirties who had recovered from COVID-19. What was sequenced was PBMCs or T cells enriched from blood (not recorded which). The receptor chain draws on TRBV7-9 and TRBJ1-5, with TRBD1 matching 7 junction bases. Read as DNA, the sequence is TGTGCCAGCAGCTTAGGGCGAATAACAGGGGCGAGACAGCCCCAGCATTTT. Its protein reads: CASSLGRITGARQPQHF.